This TCR beta chain appears in the sequencing data of a study of beta chain features in type 1 diabetes. Study-level background: There was similarity between patients and healthy donors in age, gender and cell yields. Overall study results and limits: Healthy donors had naive, central memory and Treg TCRB repertoires that appeared less similar than those seen among patients. Type 1 diabetes patients showed fewer insertions and more deletions at VDJ junctions. Shorter TCRB CDR3s, moderately but significantly so, were found in Type 1 diabetes patients in all four CD4+ subsets.

Isolated RNA was reverse transcribed in full, so expressed TCRB transcripts were sequenced. Data came from immunoSEQ multiplex PCR; TCRdb stores just in-frame clones and leaves some out. The sample holds around 280,000 clones, about 15% seen once. There are a few counts of this clone. Its matching antigen is unknown. Germline V CDR1 and CDR2: MNHEY, SVGAGI. Trimming removed 7 bases from V and 8 bases from J; junction bases left unmatched: 7. The CDR3 spans 12 residues. Source material: naive CD4+ T cells from blood. The chain uses TRBV6-5 and TRBJ1-2, with 7 nucleotides matching TRBD1. The sequence derives from a man younger than 35 with type 1 diabetes. In DNA form, the CDR3 reads TGTGCCAGCACCCGACAGGGAGAAGGCTACACCTTC. Its protein is CASTRQGEGYTF.